The entry below describes one T cell receptor (beta chain). Its antigen is still unknown. The authors incorporated unique molecular identifiers into the TCR beta cDNA libraries. There were roughly 0.95 to 10 million T cells, and about half a million cDNA molecules came from them. TCRdb reprocessed the PCR reads with MiXCR, giving one entry per CDR3 protein. This table holds roughly 670,000 distinct CDR3 sequences, approximately 59% found once. Trimming cost V 1 base and J 13 bases; bases outside gene matches: 11. The V gene's germline CDR1 is SGHDN and CDR2 FVKESK. The CDR3 sequence is 16 residues long. The entry originates in a study of post-analysis software for immune sequencing data. The overall study: In terms of disease course, relapsing-remitting, secondary progressive and progressive-relapsing multiple sclerosis were included.

The study, taken as a whole, reports: Batch-mates among the samples co-clustered strongly by F measure. Versus controls, multiple sclerosis patients showed significantly lower diversity (normalized Chao1). Elevated frequency relative to controls characterized several TRBV segments in patients, TRBV5-6, TRBV5-1 and TRBV20-1 among them.

This rearrangement joins TRBV14 to TRBJ2-1, with 12 bases matching TRBD2. This TCR was recovered from a girl aged 2-10 years with multiple sclerosis. The sequenced sample consisted of blood. The CDR3 nucleotides read TGTGCCAGCAGCCAAGCTAGACTAGCGGGAGCGGAGACCCAGTTCTTC. As protein: CASSQARLAGAETQFF.